The T cell receptor beta chain under discussion was sequenced for a study of blood T cell repertoires in COVID-19. Study-wide context: The United States, Italy and Spain supplied acute and convalescent COVID-19 samples. T cells, B-cell-depleted T cells, or PBMCs supplied cDNA or gDNA.

CDR1 and CDR2 from the germline V gene are LNHDA and SQIVND (reference sequence). V trimming: 9 bases; J trimming: 9 bases; junction bases outside the gene matches: 6. This CDR3 spans 12 amino acids. Original analysis: Reference gene primer amplification in the assay estimated nucleated cell counts. Sequenced by immunoSEQ multiplex PCR; TCRdb stores in-frame clones only, minus some. For V, J and clone size, that table is used; D and trimming come from the DNA. The profile shows 95,000 to 110,000 clones, nearly 90% of them singletons. The sample was peripheral blood. The clonotype originates from a man aged 50-60 years in a cohort sampled during active COVID-19. J is TRBJ2-1 and V is TRBV19; 9 bases fit TRBD1. The chain's CDR3 is CASRTGEGEQFF. CDR3 sequence (DNA): TGTGCCAGCAGGACAGGGGAGGGTGAGCAGTTCTTC.